This T cell receptor (beta chain) stems from a study of T-cell memory formation after mild COVID-19. Notes on the study in general: Later expanders leaned toward CD4+, whereas clones contracting from day 15 to 85 were balanced CD4/CD8.

There are many counts of this clonotype. Antigen: not known. TCRdb re-derived calls from the 5' RACE reads in MiXCR, one entry per CDR3 protein. The profile shows hundreds of thousands of distinct CDR3 sequences, 18% of them singletons. The CDR3 consists of 15 residues. After removal of 4 bases from V and 4 bases from J, the junction contained 11 bases not matched to a gene. The germline CDR1 and CDR2 sequences are SQVTM and ANQGSEA. The sample taken for sequencing was PBMCs or a T cell subset sorted from them (not recorded which). The TCR sequence derives from an adult woman who had mild COVID-19 (a few samples of this study predate the infection). Cell type and time point are not known. The chain links TRBV29-1 to TRBJ2-5, with 8 bases that match TRBD2. CDR3 in DNA: TGCAGCGTTGCGCCGGGAGGGTTGTATGGAGAGACCCAGTACTTC. Amino acid sequence: CSVAPGGLYGETQYF.